Listed below are T cell receptor beta chains from one sample, sequenced in a study of human T cells and chemical hapten exposure. TCRdb reprocessed the RACE reads with MiXCR, giving one entry per CDR3 protein. The sample contains about 380,000 distinct CDR3 sequences, 5.1% of which appear only once. The material sequenced was whole blood, taken in connection with sensitization to the hapten diphenylcyclopropenone (DPC). These receptors were collected from a woman in her fifties or sixties with alopecia areata. Some clones in this sample may be carry-over from other donors' samples. Each CDR3 is given with its conserved first and last residue. Fields, in order: J gene, D gene, clone size, V gene, CDR3 DNA, CDR3 protein. A D gene is named only where the DNA matches it firmly. Size is stated for part of the rows, as once, few or many counts, or as a class when the clone is expanded.

j_gene: TRBJ1-2; d_gene: .; abundance: few; v_gene: TRBV12-1; CDR3nt: TGTGCCAGCAGTAACCTTCAAGCTAACTATGGCTACACCTTC; CDR3aa: CASSNLQANYGYTF
j_gene: TRBJ1-2; d_gene: TRBD1; abundance: .; v_gene: TRBV20-1; CDR3nt: TGCAGTGCTAGACCAACAGGGGATGGCTACACCTTC; CDR3aa: CSARPTGDGYTF
j_gene: TRBJ2-3; d_gene: .; abundance: many; v_gene: TRBV27; CDR3nt: TGTGCCAGCAGTTTAGGACCCCCCTCGAACTTCACAGATACGCAGTATTTT; CDR3aa: CASSLGPPSNFTDTQYF
j_gene: TRBJ1-1; d_gene: .; abundance: .; v_gene: TRBV7-2; CDR3nt: TGTGCCAGCAGGCCAAGTATCATGAACACTGAAGCTTTCTTT; CDR3aa: CASRPSIMNTEAFF
j_gene: TRBJ1-5; d_gene: .; abundance: many; v_gene: TRBV20-1; CDR3nt: TGCAGTGCTAGAGTTAGAGGAGGGGGGCTGTATAGCAATCAGCCCCAGCATTTT; CDR3aa: CSARVRGGGLYSNQPQHF
j_gene: TRBJ2-1; d_gene: .; abundance: many; v_gene: TRBV29-1; CDR3nt: TGCAGCGTTGATCACCTAGCGTCCCATGAGCAGTTCTTC; CDR3aa: CSVDHLASHEQFF
j_gene: TRBJ2-5; d_gene: TRBD2; abundance: many; v_gene: TRBV28; CDR3nt: TGTGCCAGCAGTCTCCCGACTAGCGGGTACCAAGAGACCCAGTACTTC; CDR3aa: CASSLPTSGYQETQYF
j_gene: TRBJ1-1; d_gene: TRBD1; abundance: .; v_gene: TRBV14; CDR3nt: TGTGCCAGCAGCCAAACCGGGACAGGCACTGAAGCTTTCTTT; CDR3aa: CASSQTGTGTEAFF
j_gene: TRBJ1-5; d_gene: .; abundance: many; v_gene: TRBV29-1; CDR3nt: TGCAGCGTCCGGACAGACCAGCCCCAGCATTTT; CDR3aa: CSVRTDQPQHF
j_gene: TRBJ1-1; d_gene: .; abundance: many; v_gene: TRBV5-6; CDR3nt: TGTGCCAGCAGCTGGGGCACATGGAACACTGAAGCTTTCTTT; CDR3aa: CASSWGTWNTEAFF
j_gene: TRBJ2-7; d_gene: .; abundance: few; v_gene: TRBV20-1; CDR3nt: TGCAGTGCGTTAAGTTTACTAGTTCCGGACTACGAGCAGTACTTC; CDR3aa: CSALSLLVPDYEQYF
j_gene: TRBJ2-7; d_gene: .; abundance: many; v_gene: TRBV6-5; CDR3nt: TGTGCCAGCAGTTTATCGGTCGGAGGCTACGAGCAGTACTTC; CDR3aa: CASSLSVGGYEQYF
j_gene: TRBJ2-7; d_gene: .; abundance: .; v_gene: TRBV19; CDR3nt: TGTGCCAGTAAGCGGTCGCGGGACACCTCCTACGAGCAGTACTTC; CDR3aa: CASKRSRDTSYEQYF
j_gene: TRBJ2-3; d_gene: TRBD1; abundance: many; v_gene: TRBV11-2; CDR3nt: TGTGCCAGCAGCCTAGGACAGGGAGATACGCAGTATTTT; CDR3aa: CASSLGQGDTQYF
j_gene: TRBJ1-2; d_gene: .; abundance: .; v_gene: TRBV20-1; CDR3nt: TGCAGTGCTAGCCCCAGGGTGGACTATGGCTACACCTTC; CDR3aa: CSASPRVDYGYTF